These 28 T cell receptor beta chains were all obtained from the same sample, sequenced in a study of T cell responses to AZD1222 COVID-19 vaccine. Using immunoSEQ multiplex PCR, the repertoire was profiled, and TCRdb retains in-frame clones only, with some absent. The repertoire consists of approximately 110,000 clones, with roughly 87% occurring once and the leading ten covering roughly 5.2%. The sequencing used peripheral blood, collected on day 0 of AZD1222 vaccination. All receptors come from an adult in good health.

This chain connects TRBV30 to TRBJ2-7, with 9 bases identical to TRBD1. The V gene's germline CDR1 is GTSNPN and CDR2 SVGIG (reference sequence). V was clipped by 1 base and J by 4 bases; unmatched bases: 5. This CDR3 contains 14 residues. DNA for the CDR3: TGTGCCTGGAGTGGCGGGACAGGGTATTACGAGCAGTACTTC. Its translation: CAWSGGTGYYEQYF.

The chain employs TRBV11-2 and TRBJ1-2; D gene ambiguous. Trimming took off 7 bases at V and 8 bases at J, with 20 bases between the two ends. Germline CDR1 is SGHAT and CDR2 is FQNNGV. The length of the CDR3 is 14 residues. CDR3: CASTARGIHKGYTF. Written as DNA, the CDR3 is TGTGCCAGCACCGCGAGAGGGATTCATAAAGGCTACACCTTC.

This clone appeared a single time. The CDR3 loop reads CASSMGQYYGYTF. The CDR3 DNA sequence: TGTGCCAGTAGTATGGGGCAGTACTATGGCTACACCTTC. This chain connects TRBV19 to TRBJ1-2; weak D call: TRBD1 (5 bases). This CDR3 comprises 13 residues. V shed 3 bases and J shed 3 bases, with 8 bases lying between them. Germline CDR1 reads LNHDA; CDR2 reads SQIVND (reference sequence).

This clone was recorded only once. CDR3 DNA sequence: TGCAGCGTTTCCCCAGGGATTGAAGCTTTCTTT. Its protein product is CSVSPGIEAFF. The rearrangement uses TRBV29-1 and TRBJ1-1; tentative D call: TRBD1 (5 bases). Germline values: CDR1 SQVTM, CDR2 ANQGSEA. Trimming removed 5 bases at V and 7 bases at J, with 11 bases between. The CDR3 length is 11 residues.

The rearrangement links TRBV5-4 to TRBJ2-5; D possibly uses TRBD1 or TRBD2 (5 bases each). CDR1 and CDR2 (germline): SGHNT, YYREEE (reference sequence). V gave up 4 bases and J gave up 4 bases, with 17 bases separating them. CDR3 length: 15 amino acids. The DNA for the CDR3 is TGTGCCAGCAGCGGGACGGTAATAGCAGGAGAGACCCAGTACTTC. Its translation is CASSGTVIAGETQYF.

In DNA, the CDR3 is TGTGCCACCAGCCCCACCCCACAGGGTACGACTGAAGCTTTCTTT. Amino acid sequence: CATSPTPQGTTEAFF. The chain recombines TRBV15 with TRBJ1-1; perhaps TRBD1 as D (6 bases). The CDR3 spans 15 residues. Trimming pared 5 bases from V and 5 bases from J, leaving 18 bases between. CDR1 and CDR2 (germline): LNHNV, YYDKDF (reference sequence).

The rearrangement uses TRBV7-6 and TRBJ2-2; D gene ambiguous. Germline V gives CDR1 SGHVS, CDR2 FNYEAQ. V was shortened by 1 base and J by 6 bases, with 9 bases between the two germline ends. CDR3 length: 14 residues. For the CDR3, the DNA is TGTGCCAGCAGCTTAGGAGCAATCCCCGGGGAGCTGTTTTTT. Translated: CASSLGAIPGELFF.

The rearrangement joins TRBV3-1 (or the pseudogene TRBV3-2) to TRBJ1-3; 8 nucleotides line up with TRBD1. CDR3 length equals 14 residues. The V and J ends lost 4 bases and 4 bases, in that order; junction bases with no gene match: 3. CDR1 and CDR2 (germline): LGHDT, YNNKEL (reference sequence). CDR3: CASSPWDRGNTIYF. CDR3 nucleotide sequence: TGTGCCAGCAGCCCATGGGACAGGGGAAACACCATATATTTT.

This clone came up a few times. CDR3 region: CASSPGTGGDQPQHF. DNA of the CDR3: TGTGCCAGCAGCCCCGGGACAGGGGGCGATCAGCCCCAGCATTTT. The V call is TRBV6-4, the J call TRBJ1-5; 12 nucleotides match TRBD1. This CDR3 region has 15 residues. CDR1 and CDR2 (germline): MRHNA, SNTAGT. V shed 6 bases and J 5 bases; nucleotides not matched to a gene: 5.

Points on this clone: This specimen includes other DNA sequences encoding the same CDR3. The chain uses TRBV15 and TRBJ2-5; no reliable D call. Germline CDR1 and CDR2: LNHNV and YYDKDF (reference sequence). Trimming took off 0 bases at V and 5 bases at J, with 4 bases between the two ends. The CDR3 is 12 amino acids. CDR3 loop: CATSRDVETQYF. CDR3 coding DNA: TGTGCCACCAGCAGAGATGTCGAGACCCAGTACTTC.

This clone was counted a single time. The J gene is TRBJ1-4, the V gene TRBV28, with a tentative D call TRBD1 (5 bases). The germline gives CDR1 MDHEN, CDR2 SYDVKM. The CDR3 extends over 13 amino acids. The ends were cut back, 6 bases at V and 6 bases at J, with 11 bases in the middle. The CDR3: CASREGIDEKLFF. CDR3 sequence (DNA): TGTGCCAGCAGGGAGGGGATCGATGAAAAACTGTTTTTT.

The V gene is TRBV11-2, the J gene TRBJ2-5; a possible D gene is TRBD1 (5 bases). V lost 3 bases and J 2 bases, leaving 10 bases between the germline ends. CDR1 and CDR2 (germline): SGHAT, FQNNGV. This CDR3 has 14 residues. The CDR3 loop reads CASSFGAGQETQYF. Written as DNA, the CDR3 is TGTGCCAGCAGCTTTGGGGCAGGTCAAGAGACCCAGTACTTC.

This sequence joins TRBV2 and TRBJ2-7; D gene ambiguous. Trimming left V 5 bases short and J 0 bases short, with 5 bases between. Germline V gives CDR1 SNHLY, CDR2 FYNNEI. CDR3 length: 12 amino acids. As DNA, the CDR3 is TGTGCCAGCAGTCGAACCTCCTACGAGCAGTACTTC. This translates into CASSRTSYEQYF.

The DNA of the CDR3 is TGTGCCAGCAGCCAACATATCAACAGGGCCCCTAACTATGGCTACACCTTC. Translated: CASSQHINRAPNYGYTF. V is TRBV3-1 (or the pseudogene TRBV3-2) and J is TRBJ1-2, with TRBD1 as a possible D gene (6 bases). The CDR3 extends over 17 amino acids. Trimming left V 2 bases short and J 0 bases short, with 16 bases between. CDR1 and CDR2 from the germline V gene are LGHDT and YNNKEL (reference sequence).

V gene TRBV10-1 combines with J gene TRBJ1-5; D might be TRBD1 (5 bases). CDR1 is WNHNN, CDR2 SYGVQD, per germline (reference sequence). Trimming pared 3 bases from V and 5 bases from J, leaving 14 bases between. This CDR3 is built from 15 residues. As DNA, the CDR3 is TGCGCCAGCAGTGAAGTCAGGGAACGGGATCAGCCCCAGCATTTT. Its translation: CASSEVRERDQPQHF.

The rearrangement uses TRBV5-1 and TRBJ2-2, with no clear D. Trimming left V 5 bases short and J 1 base short, with 3 bases between. Germline CDR1 reads SGHRS; CDR2 reads YFSETQ. The CDR3 runs to 12 residues. CDR3 amino acids: CASSVNTGELFF. The CDR3 nucleotides read TGCGCCAGCAGTGTGAACACCGGGGAGCTGTTTTTT.

This clone has a handful of counts. The chain employs TRBV6-5 and TRBJ1-2; 7 nucleotides align to TRBD1. The CDR3 is 14 amino acids. Germline V gene data show CDR1 as MNHEY and CDR2 as SVGAGI. Trimming at V came to 7 bases and at J to 6 bases, leaving 11 bases not matched to a gene. CDR3 coding DNA: TGTGCCAGCAAACAAACCCGGGACAGCCATGGCTACACCTTC. Translated: CASKQTRDSHGYTF.

The chain couples TRBV5-1 to TRBJ2-7; 13 bases align to TRBD2. Trimming removed 4 bases from V and 3 bases from J; junction bases left unmatched: 1. CDR1 and CDR2 (germline): SGHRS, YFSETQ. The CDR3 loop spans 14 amino acids. The DNA for the CDR3 is TGCGCCAGCAGCGGACTAGCGGGGGACTACGAGCAGTACTTC. Translated, it gives CASSGLAGDYEQYF.

V and J are TRBV18 and TRBJ1-4; D is perhaps TRBD1 (5 bases). This CDR3 region has 22 residues. V gave up 6 bases and J gave up 4 bases, with 36 bases separating them. In germline, CDR1 is KGHSH, CDR2 LQKENI. The CDR3 loop reads CASSPLGKPMKKPGTFNEKLFF. Written as DNA, the CDR3 is TGTGCCAGCTCTCCGCTAGGAAAGCCAATGAAAAAGCCCGGGACGTTTAATGAAAAACTGTTTTTT. Variable domain in full (rest from reference TRBV18 and TRBJ1-4): NAGVMQNPRHLVRRRGQEARLRCSPMKGHSHVYWYRQLPEEGLKFMVYLQKENIIDESGMPKERFSAEFPKEGPSILRIQQVVRGDSAAYFCASSPLGKPMKKPGTFNEKLFFGSGTQLSVL.

This chain uses TRBV10-3 with TRBJ1-2, with a weak D call TRBD1 (5 bases). Germline CDR1 ENHRY, CDR2 SYGVKD. Trimming left V 7 bases short and J 8 bases short, with 23 bases between. This CDR3 contains 15 residues. The CDR3 DNA reads TGTGCCATCACCCCCCAGATTGGGGGGGTAGACGGCTACACCTTC. This encodes CAITPQIGGVDGYTF.

The chain employs TRBV14 and TRBJ2-1; 12 positions agree with TRBD2. The CDR3 spans 21 residues. Germline lookup yields CDR1 SGHDN and CDR2 FVKESK. Losses at the gene ends were 4 bases for V and 2 bases for J; bases not matched to a gene: 18. The CDR3 bases are TGTGCCAGCAGCCGCGACGGTGGAGATCTGCTAGCGGGAGGGCCCTACAATGAGCAGTTCTTC. This sequence encodes CASSRDGGDLLAGGPYNEQFF.

The chain recombines TRBV21-1 with TRBJ1-3; the table's D gene call, TRBD1, was not cross checked with the DNA. TRBV21-1 is an annotated pseudogene. CDR3 length equals 15 residues. CDR3: CASSKGDSSGNTIYF. CDR3 nucleotides: TGTGCCAGCAGCAAAGGGGACAGTTCTGGAAACACCATATATTTT.

As regards this clone: Other DNA sequences in this sample translate to the same CDR3. The V call is TRBV27, the J call TRBJ2-7; the match to TRBD1 covers 7 bases. With 5 bases clipped from V and 4 bases from J, the junction kept 5 bases outside the gene matches. There are 13 residues in the CDR3. Germline values: CDR1 MNHEY, CDR2 SMNVEV (reference sequence). This chain's CDR3 is CASSPGQNYEQYF. The CDR3 nucleotides are TGTGCCAGCAGTCCGGGACAGAATTACGAGCAGTACTTC.

The chain combines TRBV5-4 with TRBJ2-1; 10 bases match TRBD2. This CDR3 region has 15 residues. Germline loops: CDR1 SGHNT, CDR2 YYREEE (reference sequence). Trimming removed 3 bases from V and 7 bases from J; junction bases left unmatched: 7. The CDR3 reads CASSSTLAGINEQFF. The DNA for the CDR3 is TGTGCCAGCAGCTCTACACTAGCGGGGATAAATGAGCAGTTCTTC.

The chain joins TRBV6-1 to TRBJ1-1; the D is unclear. Germline V CDR1 and CDR2: MNHNS, SASEGT. The CDR3 sequence is 15 residues long. V lost 3 bases, J lost 3 bases, and 14 bases lay in between. The CDR3 sequence: CASSEVWGIDTEAFF. CDR3 DNA sequence: TGTGCCAGCAGTGAGGTCTGGGGTATCGACACTGAAGCTTTCTTT.

J is TRBJ2-2 and V is TRBV7-3, with D maybe TRBD2 (5 bases). This CDR3 is 18 amino acids long. V gave up 2 bases and J gave up 0 bases, with 16 bases separating them. Per the germline V gene, CDR1 is SGHTA and CDR2 is FQGTGA. CDR3: CASSLYPVGSANTGELFF. CDR3 nucleotide sequence: TGTGCCAGCAGCTTATACCCCGTGGGGAGCGCGAACACCGGGGAGCTGTTTTTT.

This clone showed up just a few times. The V gene is TRBV7-9, the J gene TRBJ1-2, with D possibly being TRBD1 (5 bases). This CDR3 comprises 15 residues. CDR1 is SEHNR, CDR2 FQNEAQ, per germline (reference sequence). Trimming pared 5 bases from V and 4 bases from J, leaving 17 bases between. CDR3 bases: TGTGCCAGCAGCCCATATTCAAGGGACCCCTATGGCTACACCTTC. This gives the protein CASSPYSRDPYGYTF.

The V call is TRBV29-1, the J call TRBJ1-1; D unclear. There are 11 residues in the CDR3. CDR1 is SQVTM and CDR2 is ANQGSEA in the germline V gene. V gave up 3 bases and J gave up 5 bases, with 7 bases separating them. This CDR3 reads CSVDLETEAFF. In nucleotides, the CDR3 is TGCAGCGTTGATCTGGAGACTGAAGCTTTCTTT.